Below are 21 T cell receptor beta chains sequenced from a single sample in a study of T-cell memory formation after mild COVID-19. One entry per CDR3 protein, called by TCRdb with MiXCR from the 5' RACE reads. The data contain roughly 400,000 distinct CDR3 sequences, approximately 15% of them singletons. The sequenced material came from PBMCs or a T cell subset sorted from them (not recorded which). The receptors derive from a man between 18 and 35 years old who had mild COVID-19 (a few samples of this study predate the infection). Cell type and time point are not known.

At least ten counts were recorded for this clonotype. The genes are TRBV6-5 and TRBJ1-3; D unclear. The germline gives CDR1 MNHEY, CDR2 SVGAGI. V was cut by 3 bases and J by 4 bases, with 7 bases left in between. The CDR3 has 13 amino acids. The CDR3 loop is CASSYNPGNTIYF. The CDR3 bases are TGTGCCAGCAGTTATAACCCAGGAAACACCATATATTTT.

This clonotype was detected a few times. The rearrangement links TRBV7-2 to TRBJ2-2, with D perhaps being TRBD1 or TRBD2 (5 bases each). Germline V CDR1 and CDR2: SGHTA, FQGNSA. V was clipped by 7 bases and J by 6 bases, with 15 bases between them. The CDR3 is 14 residues long. CDR3: CASNFVQGPGELFF. The CDR3 DNA reads TGTGCCAGCAACTTCGTTCAGGGACCCGGGGAGCTGTTTTTT.

The chain combines TRBV6-6 with TRBJ2-2; no clear D gene. The CDR3 loop spans 16 amino acids. The V end was cut by 6 bases, the J end by 0 bases, with 14 bases between. From germline, CDR1 is MNHNY and CDR2 SVGAGI (reference sequence). The CDR3 sequence is CASSQYPRPNTGELFF. The CDR3 bases are TGTGCCAGCAGCCAATACCCCCGACCGAACACCGGGGAGCTGTTTTTT.

This chain links TRBV7-2 with TRBJ2-4, with no clear D. The germline V gene encodes CDR1 SGHTA and CDR2 FQGNSA. The CDR3 length is 18 residues. Trimming took 5 bases from V and 0 from J, leaving 20 bases between them. DNA of the CDR3: TGTGCCAGCAGCGAACATCTTTCAGGAGTTATAGCCAAAAACATTCAGTACTTC. Protein product: CASSEHLSGVIAKNIQYF.

The chain couples TRBV7-3 to TRBJ2-7; TRBD2 might be the D (5 bases). Germline V gives CDR1 SGHTA, CDR2 FQGTGA. V gave up 5 bases and J gave up 5 bases, with 10 bases separating them. CDR3 length: 12 residues. CDR3 region: CASSRPGDEQYF. In DNA form, the CDR3 reads TGTGCCAGCAGCCGGCCCGGGGACGAGCAGTACTTC.

The V call is TRBV12-3 or TRBV12-4, the J call TRBJ2-3; 8 positions agree with TRBD1. The CDR3 length is 15 residues. V shed 6 bases, J shed 2 bases, and the junction held 7 bases outside the gene matches. The CDR3 spells CASRTGQGSTDTQYF. CDR3 in DNA: TGTGCCAGCAGAACCGGACAGGGATCCACAGATACGCAGTATTTT.

The chain has TRBV7-2 and TRBJ1-1; 8 nucleotides align to TRBD1. CDR1 is SGHTA and CDR2 is FQGNSA in the germline V gene. J was trimmed by 6 bases and V by 6 bases; bases with no gene match: 12. This CDR3 is 15 amino acids long. This chain's CDR3 is CASSQLGQGGAEAFF. Here the CDR3 DNA reads TGTGCCAGCAGTCAGTTAGGACAGGGTGGAGCTGAAGCTTTCTTT.

This clonotype has only a few counts. This chain links TRBV5-1 with TRBJ2-3, with no clear D. This CDR3 is built from 15 residues. Trimming took off 1 base at V and 2 bases at J, with 11 bases between the two ends. Germline lookup yields CDR1 SGHRS and CDR2 YFSETQ. The CDR3 is CASSLRVMATDTQYF. DNA for the CDR3: TGCGCCAGCAGCTTGCGAGTGATGGCCACAGATACGCAGTATTTT.

This clonotype was detected only a few times. The chain is built from TRBV29-1 and TRBJ2-1; 10 nucleotides match TRBD2. The V segment lost 3 bases and the J segment 8 bases; nucleotides outside the gene matches: 7. The CDR3 is 14 amino acids. Per the germline V gene, CDR1 is SQVTM and CDR2 is ANQGSEA. The CDR3 is CSVESFGLADEQFF. CDR3 bases: TGCAGCGTTGAGTCATTTGGACTAGCGGATGAGCAGTTCTTC.

The J gene is TRBJ2-2, the V gene TRBV6-2 or TRBV6-3; D is unresolved. CDR1 and CDR2 from the germline V gene are MNHEY and SVGEGT. The germline V and J ends were trimmed by 2 bases and 5 bases, with 12 bases remaining between them. The CDR3 totals 15 residues. CDR3 bases: TGTGCCAGCAGTTACGCAAGCCGGAGTACCGGGGAGCTGTTTTTT. Translation gives CASSYASRSTGELFF.

The chain is built from TRBV18 and TRBJ2-3, with 10 nucleotides matching TRBD2. The germline CDR1 and CDR2 sequences are KGHSH and LQKENI. V gave up 3 bases and J gave up 6 bases; unmatched junction bases: 9. CDR3 size: 16 residues. The CDR3 DNA follows: TGTGCCAGCTCACCTCTAGCGGGGGCGCGAATTGATACGCAGTATTTT. Protein sequence: CASSPLAGARIDTQYF.

This rearrangement joins TRBV7-2 to TRBJ2-5; no clear D. Germline loops: CDR1 SGHTA, CDR2 FQGNSA. The CDR3 contains 14 residues. V lost 5 bases and J 7 bases, leaving 17 bases between the germline ends. The CDR3 reads CASSRPPEKGTQYF. The DNA for the CDR3 is TGTGCCAGCAGCCGCCCCCCTGAGAAGGGGACCCAGTACTTC.

This clonotype was seen at least ten times. This sequence joins TRBV5-1 and TRBJ2-7, with no clear D. The CDR3 is 11 residues long. V was clipped by 0 bases and J by 7 bases, with 5 bases between them. CDR1 SGHRS and CDR2 YFSETQ come from the germline V gene. The CDR3 loop reads CASSLAREQYF. The CDR3 coding sequence is TGCGCCAGCAGCTTGGCACGGGAGCAGTACTTC.

The chain couples TRBV10-3 to TRBJ2-5; D not resolved. There are 13 residues in the CDR3. The germline gives CDR1 ENHRY, CDR2 SYGVKD. The V gene lost 4 bases and the J gene lost 2 bases, with 8 bases spanning the gap. The CDR3 region is CAISGTVQETQYF. The CDR3 region has the DNA TGTGCCATCAGTGGGACGGTTCAAGAGACCCAGTACTTC.

This clonotype was observed a handful of times. The chain couples TRBV7-6 to TRBJ2-5; TRBD1 matches 9 bases. CDR1 and CDR2 from the germline V gene are SGHVS and FNYEAQ. V was clipped by 5 bases and J by 1 base; unmatched bases: 14. This CDR3 contains 18 residues. The chain's CDR3 is CASSARWGDREVQETQYF. Written as DNA, the CDR3 is TGTGCCAGCAGCGCAAGATGGGGGGACAGGGAGGTCCAAGAGACCCAGTACTTC.

The chain uses TRBV12-3 or TRBV12-4 and TRBJ1-4; D unclear. The CDR3 spans 13 residues. Trimming cost V 5 bases and J 9 bases, with 13 bases left between them. The CDR3, as DNA: TGTGCCAGCAGTCAAGATACCTTCAAAAAACTGTTTTTT. It encodes CASSQDTFKKLFF.

The gene calls are TRBV20-1 and TRBJ1-4, with D possibly TRBD1 on 5 matching bases. CDR1 and CDR2 (germline): DFQATT, SNEGSKA (reference sequence). The CDR3 loop spans 13 amino acids. Trimming stripped 5 bases from V and 6 bases from J, with 13 bases between. The CDR3 DNA reads as TGCAGTGCTCTACAGGAGACTTATGAAAAACTGTTTTTT. Protein: CSALQETYEKLFF.

This sequence joins TRBV28 and TRBJ1-4; TRBD1 is a possible D gene (6 bases). V shed 2 bases and J shed 6 bases, with 13 bases lying between them. From germline, CDR1 is MDHEN and CDR2 SYDVKM. The CDR3 runs 15 residues. This chain's CDR3 is CASSLGRGYDEKLFF. DNA of the CDR3: TGTGCCAGCAGTTTAGGCAGGGGCTACGATGAAAAACTGTTTTTT. The full variable domain, in which reference TRBV28 and TRBJ1-4 provide the parts outside the CDR3, is DVKVTQSSRYLVKRTGEKVFLECVQDMDHENMFWYRQDPGLGLRLIYFSYDVKMKEKGDIPEGYSVSREKKERFSLILESASTNQTSMYLCASSLGRGYDEKLFFGSGTQLSVL.

The chain uses TRBV6-2 or TRBV6-3 and TRBJ2-2; D remains unclear. V was pared by 3 bases and J by 7 bases, with 12 bases between. The CDR3 loop spans 14 amino acids. The V gene's germline CDR1 is MNHEY and CDR2 SVGEGT. Written as DNA, the CDR3 is TGTGCCAGCAGTTATAGGGCCTTTTTCGGGGAGCTGTTTTTT. Translated, it gives CASSYRAFFGELFF.

This clonotype was seen a few times. The V gene is TRBV7-8, the J gene TRBJ1-5, with D possibly matching TRBD1 (5 bases). CDR1 and CDR2 (germline): SGHVS, FQNEAQ. V lost 4 bases to trimming and J lost 7 bases, with 17 bases between them. The CDR3 extends over 15 amino acids. CDR3 amino acids: CASSSMRFREQPQHF. The CDR3 DNA follows: TGTGCCAGCAGCTCCATGCGGTTCAGGGAGCAGCCCCAGCATTTT. The full variable domain, with the rest looked up from reference TRBV7-8 and TRBJ1-5, is GAGVSQSPRYKVAKRGQDVALRCDPISGHVSLFWYQQALGQGPEFLTYFQNEAQLDKSGLPSDRFFAERPEGSVSTLKIQRTQQEDSAVYLCASSSMRFREQPQHFGDGTRLSIL.

The V and J genes are TRBV20-1 and TRBJ2-7; 9 nucleotides align to TRBD2. The V segment lost 5 bases and the J segment 5 bases; nucleotides outside the gene matches: 10. The CDR3 sequence is 14 residues long. CDR1 is DFQATT and CDR2 is SNEGSKA in the germline V gene (reference sequence). The CDR3 here is CSAEPGTSFHEQYV. Written as DNA, the CDR3 is TGCAGTGCTGAGCCCGGGACTAGCTTCCACGAGCAGTACGTC.